This T cell receptor (beta chain) was sequenced in a study of CD8+ T cells in alopecia areata. As for the study in general: Tofacitinib was given for 6 to 18 months, then stopped for 6 months. Study findings and constraints: One nonresponder makes the tie between baseline CD8+ expansion and response uncertain.

Treatment indicated: oral pan-JAK inhibitor, 5-10 mg twice daily. Following RNA extraction, reverse transcription yielded cDNA that acted as the sequencing template. TCRdb's table, derived via immunoSEQ multiplex PCR, lists solely in-frame clones and lacks some. The sample yields about 97,000 clones, around 60% seen once. The germline V gene has CDR1 MNHEY and CDR2 SMNVEV (reference sequence). The CDR3 sequence is 16 residues long. Trimming pared 4 bases from V and 7 bases from J, leaving 22 bases between. About this clone: Antigen: not known.

The clonotype originates from a human donor with alopecia areata. Material: CD8+ T cells sorted from blood, obtained around week 55, from a patient treated with tofacitinib. The rearrangement joins TRBV27 to TRBJ1-2, with D possibly being TRBD1 (5 bases). Here the CDR3 reads CASSSYLTGGFSGYTF. The CDR3 region has the DNA TGTGCCAGCAGTTCTTACCTGACGGGGGGGTTTAGTGGCTACACCTTC.